One and the same sample provided the 27 T cell receptor beta chains below, sequenced in a study of cytotoxic CD8 clonotypes in ibrutinib-treated CLL. Measured with immunoSEQ multiplex PCR; TCRdb has only the in-frame clones, and not every one. The sample lists more than 85,000 clones, 78% occurring once. This sample comprised PBMCs, obtained after 12 months of ibrutinib treatment. These TCRs come from a human donor with chronic lymphocytic leukemia.

The chain links TRBV7-9 to TRBJ1-2; 8 bases line up with TRBD1. This CDR3 is 16 amino acids long. J lost 7 bases, V lost 2 bases, and 12 bases had no gene match. CDR1 SEHNR and CDR2 FQNEAQ come from the germline V gene (reference sequence). The CDR3 region is CASSLSRAGGPAGYTF. CDR3 DNA sequence: TGTGCCAGCAGCTTAAGTCGGGCAGGGGGCCCGGCTGGCTACACCTTC.

CDR3: CAWTTSYEQYF. Here the CDR3 DNA reads TGTGCCTGGACCACCAGCTACGAGCAGTACTTC. The chain carries TRBV30 and TRBJ2-7; unclear D gene. Trimming took off 4 bases at V and 3 bases at J, with 7 bases between the two ends. The CDR3 has 11 residues. Germline CDR1 reads GTSNPN; CDR2 reads SVGIG (reference sequence).

This clone has a single count. J is TRBJ2-3 and V is TRBV18; 10 nucleotides line up with TRBD1. V lost 5 bases to trimming and J lost 0 bases; unmatched junction nucleotides: 5. Germline assignment: CDR1 KGHSH and CDR2 LQKENI. The CDR3 contains 16 residues. CDR3 sequence (DNA): TGTGCCAGCTCAGTGCGGGACAGGGGAAGCACAGATACGCAGTATTTT. Amino acid sequence: CASSVRDRGSTDTQYF. The full variable domain, rest sourced from reference TRBV18 and TRBJ2-3, is NAGVMQNPRHLVRRRGQEARLRCSPMKGHSHVYWYRQLPEEGLKFMVYLQKENIIDESGMPKERFSAEFPKEGPSILRIQQVVRGDSAAYFCASSVRDRGSTDTQYFGPGTRLTVL.

The rearrangement links TRBV5-1 to TRBJ1-2; no reliable D call. Trimming took 0 bases from V and 8 from J, leaving 14 bases between them. In germline, CDR1 is SGHRS, CDR2 YFSETQ. The CDR3 extends over 14 amino acids. CDR3 DNA: TGCGCCAGCAGCTTGGGGGCCGGGTCGCTAGGCTACACCTTC. Translation gives CASSLGAGSLGYTF.

The rearrangement uses TRBV6-5 and TRBJ1-5; D remains unclear. The ends were cut back, 5 bases at V and 6 bases at J, with 11 bases in the middle. The germline CDR1 and CDR2 sequences are MNHEY and SVGAGI. This CDR3 has 13 residues. CDR3 coding DNA: TGTGCCAGCAGTCTTGAAAAGAGTCAGCCCCAGCATTTT. This translates into CASSLEKSQPQHF.

The genes are TRBV7-9 and TRBJ2-2, with TRBD2 as a possible D gene (6 bases). This CDR3 is 13 amino acids long. V lost 1 base, J lost 6 bases, and 6 bases lay in between. Germline values: CDR1 SEHNR, CDR2 FQNEAQ (reference sequence). CDR3 in DNA: TGTGCCAGCAGCTTAGAGCGGGCCGGGGAGCTGTTTTTT. Protein: CASSLERAGELFF.

The gene calls are TRBV6-6 and TRBJ1-1; D not resolved. Germline V gives CDR1 MNHNY, CDR2 SVGAGI (reference sequence). The CDR3 has 14 amino acids. V lost 0 bases and J lost 8, with 13 bases in between. The CDR3 coding sequence is TGTGCCAGCAGTTACTCCCGGGAAGTAGGGGAAGCTTTCTTT. It is translated as CASSYSREVGEAFF.

This chain connects TRBV18 to TRBJ1-2, with D unclear. The germline gives CDR1 KGHSH, CDR2 LQKENI. This CDR3 has 14 residues. V dropped 0 bases and J dropped 2 bases, with 7 bases sitting between them. CDR3 coding DNA: TGTGCCAGCTCACCACCGCCACCCAACTATGGCTACACCTTC. It encodes CASSPPPPNYGYTF.

This clone was observed once. A much larger clone lies a single base off, so this may be a read error. The gene calls are TRBV5-8 and TRBJ1-1; D not certain. CDR3 length: 13 amino acids. V was cut by 0 bases and J by 1 base, with 4 bases left in between. The germline CDR1 and CDR2 sequences are SGHTS and YDEGEE. The CDR3 nucleotides read TGTGCCAGCAGCTTGGACAGGAACACTGAAGCTTTCTTT. This sequence encodes CASSLDRNTEAFF.

This chain links TRBV15 with TRBJ2-5; TRBD1 matches 8 bases. The CDR3 loop spans 16 amino acids. From germline, CDR1 is LNHNV and CDR2 YYDKDF (reference sequence). V lost 3 bases, J lost 2 bases, and 8 bases stayed unmatched. CDR3: CATSRTGTGRQETQYF. The CDR3 coding sequence is TGTGCCACCAGCAGGACCGGGACAGGCCGGCAAGAGACCCAGTACTTC. The full variable domain, its missing parts supplied by reference TRBV15 and TRBJ2-5, is DAMVIQNPRYQVTQFGKPVTLSCSQTLNHNVMYWYQQKSSQAPKLLFHYYDKDFNNEADTPDNFQSRRPNTSFCFLDIRSPGLGDTAMYLCATSRTGTGRQETQYFGPGTRLLVL.

As DNA, the CDR3 is TGTGCCAGCAGCGGCCCCTCAGGGTCCTCCTACGAGCAGTACTTC. This translates into CASSGPSGSSYEQYF. The chain recombines TRBV9 with TRBJ2-7; D perhaps matches TRBD1 (5 bases). The CDR3 has 15 amino acids. Germline CDR1 reads SGDLS; CDR2 reads YYNGEE. The germline V and J ends were trimmed by 3 bases and 0 bases, with 13 bases remaining between them.

The chain links TRBV29-1 to TRBJ2-6, with 9 nucleotides matching TRBD1. Trimming removed 5 bases from V and 2 bases from J; junction bases left unmatched: 13. The CDR3 is 18 amino acids. CDR1 SQVTM and CDR2 ANQGSEA come from the germline V gene. The CDR3 DNA is TGCAGCGTTCGGCCCCGGGGACAGGGCATCGCTGGGGCCAACGTCCTGACTTTC. Translated: CSVRPRGQGIAGANVLTF.

This clone came up a few times. The genes are TRBV7-9 and TRBJ2-7; TRBD1 agrees at 8 bases. Germline V gives CDR1 SEHNR, CDR2 FQNEAQ (reference sequence). This CDR3 region has 12 residues. J lost 6 bases, V lost 4 bases, and 2 bases had no gene match. The CDR3 sequence: CASSSGTGEQYF. The CDR3 DNA is TGTGCCAGCAGCTCGGGGACAGGCGAGCAGTACTTC.

This clone occurred a few times. The chain employs TRBV5-1 and TRBJ1-2, with D maybe TRBD1 (5 bases). Deletions cut 1 base from V and 7 bases from J, with 8 bases between. The length of the CDR3 is 12 residues. Germline V gives CDR1 SGHRS, CDR2 YFSETQ. CDR3 protein: CASSLSGTGYTF. Written as DNA, the CDR3 is TGCGCCAGCAGCTTGAGCGGGACTGGCTACACCTTC.

J is TRBJ1-2 and V is TRBV7-9, with D unclear. This CDR3 is 13 amino acids long. Germline V CDR1 and CDR2: SEHNR, FQNEAQ (reference sequence). V was shortened by 5 bases and J by 8 bases, with 15 bases between the two germline ends. CDR3 DNA sequence: TGTGCCAGCAGCCCCCCGGGATCGGAAGGCTACACCTTC. Its translation: CASSPPGSEGYTF.

The CDR3 DNA is TGTGCCACGAAACATAGCGGGGGGGTAGCCAATGAGCAGTTCTTC. This codes for CATKHSGGVANEQFF. The rearrangement links TRBV15 to TRBJ2-1, with 11 bases matching TRBD2. With 9 bases clipped from V and 6 bases from J, the junction kept 10 bases outside the gene matches. Looked up from germline, CDR1 is LNHNV and CDR2 is YYDKDF (reference sequence). The CDR3 spans 15 residues.

V is TRBV7-2 and J is TRBJ2-5; D not resolved. V was clipped by 3 bases and J by 3 bases, with 8 bases between them. CDR3 size: 13 residues. Germline V gene data show CDR1 as SGHTA and CDR2 as FQGNSA. The CDR3 loop is CASSFWTKETQYF. CDR3 nucleotide sequence: TGTGCCAGCAGCTTTTGGACGAAAGAGACCCAGTACTTC.

As regards this clone: Compared with germline, one end of the junction differs, possibly owing to a read error. The V gene is TRBV7-7, the J gene TRBJ2-7; D not resolved. The CDR3 runs to 14 residues. Germline CDR1 is SSHAT and CDR2 is FNYEAQ (reference sequence). As DNA, the CDR3 is TGTGCTAGCAGCCCTAGACCAAATTATGGCGAGCAGTACTTC. Protein sequence: CASSPRPNYGEQYF.

The CDR3 region is CASSARDRGYNIQYF. The CDR3 region has the DNA TGTGCCAGTAGTGCCCGGGACAGGGGCTATAACATTCAGTACTTC. The chain has TRBV19 and TRBJ2-4; 10 nucleotides agree with TRBD1. The junction had 8 bases not matched to a gene; V was cut back by 5 bases and J by 7 bases. Germline-derived CDR1 and CDR2 are LNHDA and SQIVND (reference sequence). This CDR3 has 15 residues.

The genes are TRBV7-2 and TRBJ2-7; 15 positions agree with TRBD2. Germline lookup yields CDR1 SGHTA and CDR2 FQGNSA. The J segment lost 7 bases and the V segment lost 0 bases, leaving 7 bases of the junction unmatched. The CDR3 runs to 17 residues. The DNA for the CDR3 is TGTGCCAGCAGCTTAGCACCTGGACTAGCGGGGGGGTTTGAGCAGTACTTC. Residues: CASSLAPGLAGGFEQYF.

J is TRBJ1-1 and V is TRBV29-1; D gene ambiguous. Germline values: CDR1 SQVTM, CDR2 ANQGSEA. Trimming pared 2 bases from V and 2 bases from J, leaving 12 bases between. The CDR3 spans 14 residues. CDR3 DNA sequence: TGCAGCGTTGAAAACTCAGCCGGAAACACTGAAGCTTTCTTT. Translation gives CSVENSAGNTEAFF.

V usage is TRBV6-5 and J usage is TRBJ1-3; D is undetermined. This CDR3 is 12 amino acids long. Germline-derived CDR1 and CDR2 are MNHEY and SVGAGI. V was pared by 8 bases and J by 3 bases, with 8 bases between. The chain's CDR3 is CASGAYGNTIYF. CDR3 bases: TGTGCCAGCGGCGCTTATGGAAACACCATATATTTT.

This clone was detected once. V and J are TRBV7-6 and TRBJ2-1, with D possibly TRBD2 on 5 matching bases. The CDR3 contains 15 residues. Germline V gives CDR1 SGHVS, CDR2 FNYEAQ. V was pared by 0 bases and J by 5 bases, with 11 bases between. In DNA, the CDR3 is TGTGCCAGCAGCTTAGCCCCTAGCCCGGACAATGAGCAGTTCTTC. It codes for CASSLAPSPDNEQFF.

The rearrangement joins TRBV4-1 to TRBJ2-3; the match to TRBD1 covers 12 bases. This CDR3 contains 17 residues. CDR1 is MGHRA, CDR2 YSYEKL, per germline. Losses at the gene ends were 3 bases for V and 2 bases for J; bases not matched to a gene: 6. In DNA, the CDR3 is TGCGCCAGCAGCCACACCGGGACAGGGGGCCCCACAGATACGCAGTATTTT. This encodes CASSHTGTGGPTDTQYF.

V and J are TRBV19 and TRBJ1-6; D gene unclear. The germline V gene has CDR1 LNHDA and CDR2 SQIVND (reference sequence). Trimming left V 1 base short and J 9 bases short, with 10 bases between. The CDR3 extends over 14 amino acids. The DNA of the CDR3 is TGTGCCAGTAGTATAGCCAAGCGCACTTCACCCCTCCACTTT. This encodes CASSIAKRTSPLHF.

The V gene is TRBV19, the J gene TRBJ1-1; D is perhaps TRBD1 (5 bases). Germline V gene data show CDR1 as LNHDA and CDR2 as SQIVND (reference sequence). The V and J ends lost 2 bases and 11 bases respectively, with 12 bases between them. The CDR3 sequence is 12 residues long. This CDR3 is CASSITQGPAFF. For the CDR3, the DNA is TGTGCCAGTAGTATAACCCAGGGCCCCGCTTTCTTT.

This chain connects TRBV7-2 to TRBJ1-1; no clear D. This CDR3 contains 15 residues. The V and J ends lost 1 base and 0 bases respectively, with 9 bases between them. Germline values: CDR1 SGHTA, CDR2 FQGNSA. In DNA form, the CDR3 reads TGTGCCAGCAGCTTAGACACCAGAATGAACACTGAAGCTTTCTTT. Its translation is CASSLDTRMNTEAFF. Complete variable domain (other parts from reference TRBV7-2 and TRBJ1-1): GAGVSQSPSNKVTEKGKDVELRCDPISGHTALYWYRQSLGQGLEFLIYFQGNSAPDKSGLPSDRFSAERTGGSVSTLTIQRTQQEDSAVYLCASSLDTRMNTEAFFGQGTRLTVV.